The 22 T cell receptor beta chains presented below share a single source sample, sequenced in a study of blood T cell repertoires in COVID-19. TCRdb's table, derived via immunoSEQ multiplex PCR, lists solely in-frame clones and lacks some. The data contain roughly 80,000 clones, approximately 76% of them singletons. Sample: peripheral blood. All receptors derive from a man between 70 and 80 years old with active or convalescent COVID-19.

This clone is medium-sized (0.01 to 0.1%). This chain uses TRBV14 with TRBJ1-1, with TRBD1 matching 7 bases. Per the germline V gene, CDR1 is SGHDN and CDR2 is FVKESK. V lost 0 bases to trimming and J lost 5 bases; unmatched junction nucleotides: 15. The CDR3 has 18 residues. CDR3 sequence reads: CASSQEGGTDNLRTEAFF. The CDR3 DNA is TGTGCCAGCAGCCAAGAAGGGGGGACAGATAACCTCAGGACTGAAGCTTTCTTT.

This chain joins TRBV20-1 and TRBJ1-2; D gene uncertain. Germline V gene data show CDR1 as DFQATT and CDR2 as SNEGSKA (reference sequence). This CDR3 is 11 amino acids long. V was clipped by 1 base and J by 8 bases, with 8 bases between them. The CDR3 coding sequence is TGCAGTGCTAGAGGATCAGGCGGCTACACCTTC. Amino acid sequence: CSARGSGGYTF.

The V and J genes are TRBV3-1 (or the pseudogene TRBV3-2) and TRBJ2-2, with D uncertain. Germline V gene sequence: CDR1 LGHDT, CDR2 YNNKEL (reference sequence). The CDR3 totals 14 residues. V lost 1 base and J 3 bases, leaving 6 bases between the germline ends. CDR3 nucleotide sequence: TGTGCCAGCAGCCAAGTGACATACACCGGGGAGCTGTTTTTT. Translated, it gives CASSQVTYTGELFF.

This clone occurred once. This chain joins TRBV5-1 and TRBJ2-7; perhaps TRBD1 as D (5 bases). The CDR3 extends over 15 amino acids. The V gene lost 3 bases and the J gene lost 4 bases, with 17 bases spanning the gap. Germline values: CDR1 SGHRS, CDR2 YFSETQ. CDR3 sequence reads: CASSSTVSATYEQYF. In DNA form, the CDR3 reads TGCGCCAGCAGCTCGACAGTCTCGGCCACGTACGAGCAGTACTTC.

The chain couples TRBV18 to TRBJ2-1; possibly TRBD1 for D (5 bases). V lost 2 bases and J 6 bases, leaving 17 bases between the germline ends. CDR1 is KGHSH, CDR2 LQKENI, per germline. The CDR3 runs to 16 residues. The CDR3 spells CASSPNQGISGNEQFF. DNA of the CDR3: TGTGCCAGCTCACCAAATCAGGGAATTTCGGGCAATGAGCAGTTCTTC.

V usage is TRBV28 and J usage is TRBJ1-5; D is unclear. V lost 5 bases, J lost 3 bases, and 8 bases lay in between. The germline gives CDR1 MDHEN, CDR2 SYDVKM. The CDR3 sequence is 13 residues long. The CDR3 protein is CASSAEINQPQHF. In nucleotides, the CDR3 is TGTGCCAGCAGTGCCGAGATCAATCAGCCCCAGCATTTT.

This clone is a singleton in its sample. The chain recombines TRBV7-9 with TRBJ2-7, with unresolved D. The germline V gene has CDR1 SEHNR and CDR2 FQNEAQ (reference sequence). Deletions cut 4 bases from V and 2 bases from J, with 12 bases between. This CDR3 region has 14 residues. The CDR3 sequence: CASSSDPRPYEQYF. In DNA form, the CDR3 reads TGTGCCAGCAGCTCCGACCCGAGGCCCTACGAGCAGTACTTC.

This clone was counted only a few times. V and J are TRBV5-6 and TRBJ1-5; D gene uncertain. The V end was cut by 0 bases, the J end by 5 bases, with 3 bases between. From germline, CDR1 is SGHDT and CDR2 YYEEEE. CDR3 length: 12 amino acids. The CDR3 coding sequence is TGTGCCAGCAGCTTGGCAGATCAGCCCCAGCATTTT. Translation: CASSLADQPQHF.

The V gene is TRBV28, the J gene TRBJ1-1, with D maybe TRBD1 (5 bases). Between the trimmed V and J ends, which lost 2 bases and 4 bases, there was a span of 17 bases. The CDR3 runs 16 residues. Germline values: CDR1 MDHEN, CDR2 SYDVKM. The CDR3 nucleotides read TGTGCCAGCAGTTTAGTTGACGGGGGAGAGAGCACTGAAGCTTTCTTT. It yields the protein CASSLVDGGESTEAFF.

This sequence joins TRBV2 and TRBJ1-5; the match to TRBD1 covers 12 bases. The CDR3 has 15 residues. The V gene end was trimmed by 9 bases and the J gene end by 4 bases; junction bases not matched to a gene: 7. Germline CDR1 reads SNHLY; CDR2 reads FYNNEI. CDR3 sequence: CASTGTGGRNQPQHF. CDR3 in DNA: TGTGCCAGTACCGGGACAGGGGGCCGGAATCAGCCCCAGCATTTT.

The CDR3, as DNA: TGCGCCAGCAGCGGTTCTCGGGGTAGAGGAGACACTGAAGCTTTCTTT. Protein product: CASSGSRGRGDTEAFF. The chain has TRBV10-1 and TRBJ1-1; D is ambiguous. Per germline, CDR1 WNHNN and CDR2 SYGVQD (reference sequence). With 6 bases removed from V and 3 bases from J, the gap between germline ends came to 20 bases. The CDR3 consists of 16 residues.

The rearrangement links TRBV5-1 to TRBJ2-3; D may be TRBD2 (6 bases). V was shortened by 8 bases and J by 2 bases, with 18 bases between the two germline ends. The CDR3 is 15 residues long. In germline, CDR1 is SGHRS, CDR2 YFSETQ. The CDR3 protein is CASTGGSPNTDTQYF. CDR3 DNA: TGCGCCAGTACCGGGGGAAGCCCCAACACAGATACGCAGTATTTT.

This clone was observed once. The rearrangement uses TRBV5-4 and TRBJ1-2, with D possibly being TRBD1 (5 bases). Trimming left V 0 bases short and J 8 bases short, with 14 bases between. Germline loops: CDR1 SGHNT, CDR2 YYREEE (reference sequence). The CDR3 consists of 14 residues. The CDR3 nucleotides are TGTGCCAGCAGCTTGGAGGACATCACGCGGGGCTACACCTTC. Translated, it gives CASSLEDITRGYTF.

V and J are TRBV18 and TRBJ1-2, with TRBD1 as a possible D gene (5 bases). V was shortened by 7 bases and J by 6 bases, with 21 bases between the two germline ends. The CDR3 is made up of 15 amino acids. CDR1 KGHSH and CDR2 LQKENI come from the germline V gene. CDR3 loop: CASLTTSGTLNGYTF. CDR3 DNA: TGTGCCAGCTTAACCACCTCCGGGACTCTCAATGGCTACACCTTC. Full variable domain (rest looked up from reference TRBV18 and TRBJ1-2): NAGVMQNPRHLVRRRGQEARLRCSPMKGHSHVYWYRQLPEEGLKFMVYLQKENIIDESGMPKERFSAEFPKEGPSILRIQQVVRGDSAAYFCASLTTSGTLNGYTFGSGTRLTVV.

This clone was picked up one time. The V call is TRBV29-1, the J call TRBJ2-5; perhaps TRBD2 as D (6 bases). The length of the CDR3 is 13 residues. Germline V lookup: CDR1 SQVTM, CDR2 ANQGSEA. Trimming stripped 4 bases from V and 1 base from J, with 10 bases between. DNA of the CDR3: TGCAGCGTTGGGAGGGACTCCCAAGAGACCCAGTACTTC. Protein sequence: CSVGRDSQETQYF.

The V and J genes are TRBV10-3 and TRBJ1-1, with unresolved D. This CDR3 has 12 amino acids. Trimming stripped 5 bases from V and 1 base from J, with 5 bases between. The germline V gene has CDR1 ENHRY and CDR2 SYGVKD. As DNA, the CDR3 is TGTGCCATCAGTTCAGGGAACACTGAAGCTTTCTTT. This sequence encodes CAISSGNTEAFF.

V gene TRBV19 combines with J gene TRBJ1-2; D is unresolved. The CDR3 is 14 amino acids. The germline CDR1 and CDR2 sequences are LNHDA and SQIVND (reference sequence). Between the trimmed V and J ends, which lost 7 bases and 0 bases, there was a span of 12 bases. CDR3 sequence (DNA): TGTGCCAGTAAAGCGGACGGCCCTAACTATGGCTACACCTTC. This codes for CASKADGPNYGYTF.

This clone was observed a single time. The V and J genes are TRBV6-1 and TRBJ1-5; the D gene is possibly TRBD1 (6 bases). Germline V gives CDR1 MNHNS, CDR2 SASEGT. V lost 1 base to trimming and J lost 9 bases, with 16 bases between them. The CDR3 consists of 15 residues. The CDR3 region has the DNA TGTGCCAGCAGTGAAGAGGGGACATCCTCTTTGCCCCAGCATTTT. Protein: CASSEEGTSSLPQHF.

The J gene is TRBJ1-2, the V gene TRBV28, with D unclear. CDR1 is MDHEN, CDR2 SYDVKM, per germline. The CDR3 totals 14 residues. Trimming pared 2 bases from V and 8 bases from J, leaving 15 bases between. Here the CDR3 DNA reads TGTGCCAGCAGTTTAGGAGGACCTTTGAGGGGCTACACCTTC. It is translated as CASSLGGPLRGYTF.

The chain joins TRBV27 to TRBJ1-2; maybe TRBD1 (6 bases). Trimming stripped 5 bases from V and 8 bases from J, with 15 bases between. The CDR3 length is 13 residues. Germline CDR1 reads MNHEY; CDR2 reads SMNVEV (reference sequence). The CDR3 nucleotides are TGTGCCAGCAGTCCACAGGGAACGAGAGGCTACACCTTC. Translation: CASSPQGTRGYTF.

The chain joins TRBV10-3 to TRBJ1-4; 9 bases are a match to TRBD1. The CDR3 spans 14 residues. The germline V gene encodes CDR1 ENHRY and CDR2 SYGVKD. V was pared by 4 bases and J by 6 bases, with 3 bases of the junction left unmatched. The CDR3 reads CAISARTGDEKLFF. CDR3 DNA sequence: TGTGCCATCAGTGCGAGGACAGGGGATGAAAAACTGTTTTTT.

V gene TRBV4-2 combines with J gene TRBJ1-1; a possible D gene is TRBD1 (5 bases). Deletions cut 0 bases from V and 7 bases from J, with 12 bases between. The germline V gene has CDR1 LGHNA and CDR2 YNFKEQ. The CDR3 is 14 residues long. The CDR3 region has the DNA TGTGCCAGCAGCCAAGATATGGGGAGGGGTGAAGCTTTCTTT. Its protein product is CASSQDMGRGEAFF.